This T cell receptor (beta chain) was profiled in a study of T cell repertoires in ileal Crohn's disease. Whole-study results and caveats: Mucosal expansions were suggested to be mainly CD8 T cells.

With regard to this clone: The antigen is not known.

Here immunoSEQ multiplex PCR was the method, and the copy in TCRdb shows in-frame clones only, minus some. The table lists 30,000 to 35,000 clones, roughly 78% of them singletons. There are 12 residues in the CDR3. Trimming removed 5 bases from V and 6 bases from J, with 8 bases in between. Per the germline V gene, CDR1 is SGHAT and CDR2 is FQNNGV. This chain links TRBV11-2 with TRBJ2-1, with D perhaps matching TRBD1 (5 bases). This clonotype was sampled from an adult with Crohn's disease. Sequenced: ileal tissue. The chain's CDR3 is CASSPDINEQFF. CDR3 DNA sequence: TGTGCCAGCAGCCCGGACATCAATGAGCAGTTCTTC.